Given below is one TCR beta chain in context. The antigen remains undetermined. Sequenced by immunoSEQ multiplex PCR; TCRdb stores in-frame clones only, minus some. The sample consists of 150,000 to 200,000 clones, about nine tenths of them appearing once. This entry is derived from a study of T cell responses to AZD1222 COVID-19 vaccine. The study's findings and limits: The repertoires were collected only after the peak T cell response. There were mostly white British donors and more females than males, and clonal diversity was possibly underestimated.

V was cut by 3 bases and J by 6 bases, with 23 bases left in between. The germline gives CDR1 SGHAT, CDR2 FQNNGV. The CDR3 spans 18 residues. The rearrangement uses TRBV11-2 and TRBJ2-2, with a weak D call TRBD2 (5 bases). Sequences were derived from peripheral blood, sampled on day 0 of AZD1222 vaccination. This TCR came from an adult in good health. The CDR3 protein is CASSFLSPTRVNPGELFF. The CDR3 coding sequence is TGTGCCAGCAGCTTCTTATCCCCCACTAGGGTAAACCCCGGGGAGCTGTTTTTT. The full variable domain, completed using reference TRBV11-2 and TRBJ2-2, is EAGVAQSPRYKIIEKRQSVAFWCNPISGHATLYWYQQILGQGPKLLIQFQNNGVVDDSQLPKDRFSAERLKGVDSTLKIQPAKLEDSAVYLCASSFLSPTRVNPGELFFGEGSRLTVL.